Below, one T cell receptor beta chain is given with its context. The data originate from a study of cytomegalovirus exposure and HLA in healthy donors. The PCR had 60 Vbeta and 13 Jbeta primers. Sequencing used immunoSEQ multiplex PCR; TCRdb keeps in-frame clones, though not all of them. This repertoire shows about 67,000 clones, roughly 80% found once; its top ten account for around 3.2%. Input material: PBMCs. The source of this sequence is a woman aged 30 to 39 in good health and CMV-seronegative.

DNA of the CDR3: TGCGCCAGCAGCCAAAGGACAGGGATCTCTGAGGCCACCATATATTTT. Its protein product is CASSQRTGISEATIYF. The chain joins TRBV4-3 to TRBJ1-3; the match to TRBD1 covers 8 bases. The CDR3 loop spans 16 amino acids. J gave up 9 bases and V 2 bases, and 12 bases lay outside the gene matches. Germline V CDR1 and CDR2: LGHNA, YSLEER.